This section outlines one TCR beta chain sequence together with its context. Its antigen is currently unknown. This specimen belongs to a study of cytomegalovirus exposure and HLA in healthy donors. Germline V CDR1 and CDR2: LNHDA, SQIVND (reference sequence). V was pared by 4 bases and J by 5 bases, with 2 bases of the junction left unmatched. The CDR3 is 13 residues long. Study-level points and caveats: Three CMV-associated chains proved CMV antigen-specific in vitro. Immune exposure data for these donors was limited to CMV serostatus. DRB1 had the most TCR associations and HLA-C the fewest, a later analysis found, with rates varying by HLA locus. TCR beta chain V- and J-gene trimming was linked, in a later analysis, to a missense variant in DCLRE1C.

60 Vbeta and 13 Jbeta primers were used in PCR. This table comes from immunoSEQ multiplex PCR, and its TCRdb copy is limited to in-frame clones, with some not included. The sample lists around 160,000 clones, about 73% occurring once. Specimen: PBMCs. The rearrangement uses TRBV19 and TRBJ2-3, with 8 bases aligning to TRBD2. This TCR was recovered from a man aged 40-55 years in good health and CMV-seropositive. The DNA of the CDR3 is TGTGCCAGTAGTAATCTAGCGGGAGATACGCAGTATTTT. Translating gives CASSNLAGDTQYF.